This T cell receptor beta chain is from a study of T cells in localized non-small cell lung cancer. Remarks on this clone: Antigen specificity is unknown.

Study conclusions and caveats: Median detection of top 100 tumor clones in adjacent lung was around 60 clones. Tumor trailed uninvolved adjacent lung in T cell clonality, which peaked there. An association was observed between higher blood T cell density and longer overall survival.

Clones were sequenced by immunoSEQ multiplex PCR, and TCRdb holds only the in-frame ones, with some missing. The data hold approximately 67,000 clones, with around four fifths observed a single time. V was trimmed by 8 bases and J by 1 base, leaving 14 bases between them. The CDR3 totals 14 residues. Germline values: CDR1 MNHEY, CDR2 SMNVEV (reference sequence). This specimen consisted of peripheral blood, obtained before any cancer treatment. The sequence derives from a female donor at least 60 years old with stage I lung adenocarcinoma. The chain links TRBV27 to TRBJ1-1; D remains ambiguous. In DNA form, the CDR3 reads TGTGCCAGCCGAAACAGAAATCGGAACACTGAAGCTTTCTTT. The encoded protein is CASRNRNRNTEAFF.